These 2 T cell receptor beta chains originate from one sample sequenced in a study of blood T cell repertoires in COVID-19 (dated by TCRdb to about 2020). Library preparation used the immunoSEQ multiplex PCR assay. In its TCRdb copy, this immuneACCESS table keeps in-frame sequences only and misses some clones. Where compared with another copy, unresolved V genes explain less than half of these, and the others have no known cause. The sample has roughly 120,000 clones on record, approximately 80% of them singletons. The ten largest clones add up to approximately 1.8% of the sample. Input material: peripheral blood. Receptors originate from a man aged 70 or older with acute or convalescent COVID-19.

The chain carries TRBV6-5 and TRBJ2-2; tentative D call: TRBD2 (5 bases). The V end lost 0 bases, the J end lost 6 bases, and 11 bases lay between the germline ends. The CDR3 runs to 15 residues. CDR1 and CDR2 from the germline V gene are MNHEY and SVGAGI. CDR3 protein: CASSYSVLASGELFF. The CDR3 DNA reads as TGTGCCAGCAGTTACTCGGTCCTAGCCTCCGGGGAGCTGTTTTTT.

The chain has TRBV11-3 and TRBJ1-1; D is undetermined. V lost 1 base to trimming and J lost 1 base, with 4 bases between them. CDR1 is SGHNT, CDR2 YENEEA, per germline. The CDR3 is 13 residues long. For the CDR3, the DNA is TGTGCCAGCAGCTTAGGCAGGAACACTGAAGCTTTCTTT. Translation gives CASSLGRNTEAFF.